This entry features one TCR beta chain sequence. Its antigen is not known. This sample was included in a study of post-analysis software for immune sequencing data. Broader study findings: Included in a set of a handful of TRBV segments more frequent in patients than controls were TRBV5-6, TRBV5-1 and TRBV20-1. Controls showed significantly higher normalized Chao1 diversity than did multiple sclerosis patients.

The CDR3 is 14 residues long. With 3 bases removed from V and 7 bases from J, the gap between germline ends came to 17 bases. Germline CDR1 is SGHDT and CDR2 is YYEEEE. Unique molecular identifiers had been added to the TCR beta cDNA libraries. Input populations of about 0.9 to 10 million T cells gave rise to a few hundred thousand cDNA molecules. TCRdb called the PCR reads again in MiXCR, with one record for every CDR3 protein. The data contain hundreds of thousands of distinct CDR3 sequences, 55% to 60% of them singletons. The receptor was derived from a girl aged 2 to 10 with multiple sclerosis. The sample comprised blood. The chain joins TRBV5-6 to TRBJ2-7; D tentatively fits TRBD1 or TRBD2 (5 bases each). The CDR3 reads CASSSPGAPREQYF. CDR3 coding DNA: TGTGCCAGCAGCTCCCCCGGGGCGCCGAGGGAGCAGTACTTC.